The rows below give T cell receptor beta chains drawn from one sample of a study of CD8+ T cells in alopecia areata. The repertoire was sequenced with immunoSEQ multiplex PCR; TCRdb's copy has only in-frame clones and lacks some. Of fewer than 250,000 clones in the sample, over 40% were seen once. The source material was CD4+ T cells sorted from blood, sampled at approximately week 36, from a patient treated with tofacitinib. The receptors originated from a human donor with alopecia areata. Each CDR3 is given with its conserved first and last residue. Each record gives: J gene, V gene, CDR3 protein.

TRBJ2-1,TRBV5-6,CASSMTPVNNEQFF
TRBJ2-5,TRBV12-5,CASGRGTSGLETQYF
TRBJ1-2,TRBV4-1,CASSQLKGGYTF
TRBJ1-1,TRBV7-9,CASSLAPAGDTEAFF
TRBJ1-2,TRBV28,CASSQGAYGYTF
TRBJ2-1,TRBV4-1,CASSERFGAGGNTYNEQFF
TRBJ1-5,TRBV27,CASSLGTAHNQPQHF
TRBJ2-2,TRBV29-1,CSVGHTGELFF
TRBJ2-7,TRBV29-1,CSVGGGSSYEQYF
TRBJ2-1,TRBV9,CASSETDSSYNEQFF
TRBJ1-2,TRBV7-2,CASSFSALGTGAGYTF
TRBJ2-3,TRBV6-1,CASRVPRELDTQYF